The rows below give T cell receptor beta chains drawn from one sample of a study of T cell responses to AZD1222 COVID-19 vaccine. The data were produced by immunoSEQ multiplex PCR, yet TCRdb's version contains in-frame clones alone and is incomplete. The data show roughly 150,000 clones, 92% seen once. The specimen comprised peripheral blood, sampled on day 0 of AZD1222 vaccination. These receptor sequences come from an adult in good health. The CDR3 runs from the conserved cysteine through the conserved F or W. Fields, in order: V gene, D gene, clone size, J gene, CDR3 protein, CDR3 DNA. A D gene is named only where the DNA matches it firmly. Expanded clones get a size class; other rows say once, few or many, or leave the size out.

TRBV10-3	-	-	TRBJ2-5	CAISESNPRAETQYF	TGTGCCATCAGTGAGTCGAACCCCCGAGCCGAGACCCAGTACTTC
TRBV19	-	-	TRBJ2-1	CASSIRQTNEQFF	TGTGCCAGTAGTATCCGACAGACCAATGAGCAGTTCTTC
TRBV3-1/TRBV3-2	TRBD1	-	TRBJ1-6	CASTQGTGGNSPLHF	TGTGCCAGCACTCAGGGGACAGGGGGAAATTCACCCCTCCACTTT
TRBV7-2	-	-	TRBJ1-2	CASSLWGLNYGYTF	TGTGCCAGCAGCTTGTGGGGACTAAACTATGGCTACACCTTC
TRBV7-3	-	-	TRBJ2-1	CASSLSSYNEQFF	TGTGCCAGCAGCTTGAGCTCCTACAATGAGCAGTTCTTC
TRBV5-4	TRBD1	-	TRBJ1-4	CASSSGTATNEKLFF	TGTGCCAGCAGCTCCGGGACAGCAACTAATGAAAAACTGTTTTTT
TRBV6-5	TRBD1	-	TRBJ2-7	CASSTGQLYEQYF	TGTGCCAGTTCCACGGGACAGCTTTACGAGCAGTACTTC
TRBV5-4	-	-	TRBJ1-1	CAAQPVGAPTEAFF	TGTGCCGCCCAGCCGGTCGGCGCCCCTACTGAAGCTTTCTTT
TRBV3-1/TRBV3-2	-	-	TRBJ1-4	CASSLGRAEKLFF	TGTGCCAGCAGCCTCGGGCGCGCTGAAAAACTGTTTTTT
TRBV20-1	-	-	TRBJ2-1	CSASGRVDNEQFF	TGCAGTGCTAGTGGTAGAGTGGACAATGAGCAGTTCTTC
TRBV6-5	-	-	TRBJ2-7	CASNFSPRGEQYF	TGTGCCAGCAACTTCTCCCCCCGGGGCGAGCAGTACTTC
TRBV9	-	-	TRBJ2-3	CASSKGGDTDTQYF	TGTGCCAGCAGCAAAGGGGGGGACACAGATACGCAGTATTTT
TRBV5-1	-	few	TRBJ2-7	CASSWTVTYEQYF	TGCGCCAGCAGTTGGACGGTAACCTACGAGCAGTACTTC
TRBV18	-	-	TRBJ1-1	CASSGGDPNTEAFF	TGTGCCAGCTCAGGAGGGGACCCGAACACTGAAGCTTTCTTT
TRBV24-1	-	-	TRBJ2-2	CATSQGGTGELFF	TGTGCCACCAGTCAGGGCGGAACCGGGGAGCTGTTTTTT
TRBV24-1	-	-	TRBJ2-3	CATSDFGGDTQYF	TGTGCCACCAGTGATTTCGGGGGAGATACGCAGTATTTT
TRBV7-3	-	-	TRBJ2-2	CASSSRSGGPTGELFF	TGTGCCAGCAGCTCCCGATCAGGGGGGCCCACCGGGGAGCTGTTTTTT
TRBV3-1/TRBV3-2	-	-	TRBJ2-3	CASSLETRTDTQYF	TGTGCCAGCAGCCTAGAAACTCGCACAGATACGCAGTATTTT
TRBV14	-	-	TRBJ2-7	CASSQGHGKALTYEQYF	TGTGCCAGCAGCCAAGGTCACGGAAAAGCTCTAACCTACGAGCAGTACTTC